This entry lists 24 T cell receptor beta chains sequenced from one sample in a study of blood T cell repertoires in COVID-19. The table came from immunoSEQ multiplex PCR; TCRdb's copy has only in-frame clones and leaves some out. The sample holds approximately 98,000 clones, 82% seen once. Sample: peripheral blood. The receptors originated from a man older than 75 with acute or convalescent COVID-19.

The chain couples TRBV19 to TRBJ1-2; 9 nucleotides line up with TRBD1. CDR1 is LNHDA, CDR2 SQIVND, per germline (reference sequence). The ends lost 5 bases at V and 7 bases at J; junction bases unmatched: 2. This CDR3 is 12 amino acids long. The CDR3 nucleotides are TGTGCCAGTAGTGACAGGGGGGCTGGCTACACCTTC. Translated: CASSDRGAGYTF.

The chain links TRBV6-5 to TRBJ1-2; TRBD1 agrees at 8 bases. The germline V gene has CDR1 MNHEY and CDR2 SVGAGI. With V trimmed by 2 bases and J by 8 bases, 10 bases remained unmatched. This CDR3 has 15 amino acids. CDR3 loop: CASSYNRGSRRGYTF. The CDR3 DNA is TGTGCCAGCAGTTACAACAGGGGGAGCCGGCGGGGCTACACCTTC.

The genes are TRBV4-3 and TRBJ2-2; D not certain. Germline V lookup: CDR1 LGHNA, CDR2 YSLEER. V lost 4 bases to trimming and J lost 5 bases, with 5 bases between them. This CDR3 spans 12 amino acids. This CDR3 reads CASSLRTGELFF. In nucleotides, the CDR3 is TGCGCCAGCAGCCTCCGGACCGGGGAGCTGTTTTTT.

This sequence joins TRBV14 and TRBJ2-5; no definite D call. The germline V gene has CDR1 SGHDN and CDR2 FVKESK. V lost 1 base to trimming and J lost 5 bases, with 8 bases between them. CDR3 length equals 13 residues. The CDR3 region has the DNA TGTGCCAGCAGCCAAGCACTGCGGGAGACCCAGTACTTC. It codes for CASSQALRETQYF.

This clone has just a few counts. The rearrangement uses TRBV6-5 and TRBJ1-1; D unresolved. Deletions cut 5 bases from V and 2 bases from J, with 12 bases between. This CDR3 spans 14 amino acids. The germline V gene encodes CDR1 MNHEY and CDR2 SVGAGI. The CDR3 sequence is CASSTPQFNTEAFF. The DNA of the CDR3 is TGTGCCAGCAGTACACCCCAGTTTAACACTGAAGCTTTCTTT.

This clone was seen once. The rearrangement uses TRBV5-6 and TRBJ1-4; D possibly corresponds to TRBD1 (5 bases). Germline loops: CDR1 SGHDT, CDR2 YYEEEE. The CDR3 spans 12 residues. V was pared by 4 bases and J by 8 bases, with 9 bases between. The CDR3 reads CASSGGVEKLFF. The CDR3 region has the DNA TGTGCCAGCAGCGGGGGGGTAGAAAAACTGTTTTTT. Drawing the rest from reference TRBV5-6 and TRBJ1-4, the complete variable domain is DAGVTQSPTHLIKTRGQQVTLRCSPKSGHDTVSWYQQALGQGPQFIFQYYEEEERQRGNFPDRFSGHQFPNYSSELNVNALLLGDSALYLCASSGGVEKLFFGSGTQLSVL.

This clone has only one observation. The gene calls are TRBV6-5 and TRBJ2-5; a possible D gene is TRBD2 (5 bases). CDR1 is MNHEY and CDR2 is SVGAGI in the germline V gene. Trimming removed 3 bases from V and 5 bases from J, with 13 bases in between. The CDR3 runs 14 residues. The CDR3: CASSYSFGGETQYF. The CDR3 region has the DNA TGTGCCAGCAGTTATTCTTTTGGCGGGGAGACCCAGTACTTC.

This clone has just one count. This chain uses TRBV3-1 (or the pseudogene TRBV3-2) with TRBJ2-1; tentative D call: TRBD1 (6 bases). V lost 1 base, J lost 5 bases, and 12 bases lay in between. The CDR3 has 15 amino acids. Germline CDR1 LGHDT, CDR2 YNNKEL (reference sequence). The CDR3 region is CASSQGSGHHNEQFF. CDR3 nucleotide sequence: TGTGCCAGCAGCCAAGGTTCGGGACACCACAATGAGCAGTTCTTC.

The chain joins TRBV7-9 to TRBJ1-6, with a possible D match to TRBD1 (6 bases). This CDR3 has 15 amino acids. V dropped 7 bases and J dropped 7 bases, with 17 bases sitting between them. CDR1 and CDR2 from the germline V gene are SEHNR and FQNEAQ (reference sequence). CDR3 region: CASTSGGTSNSPLHF. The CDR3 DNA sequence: TGTGCCAGCACCTCCGGGGGGACATCGAATTCACCCCTCCACTTT.

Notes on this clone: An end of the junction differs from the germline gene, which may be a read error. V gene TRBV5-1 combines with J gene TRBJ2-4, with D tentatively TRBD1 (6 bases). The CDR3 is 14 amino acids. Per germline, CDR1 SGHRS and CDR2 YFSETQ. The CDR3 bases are TGCGCCAGCAGCTTAGGACAGTTCCTTGATCACCCGCGCTTC. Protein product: CASSLGQFLDHPRF. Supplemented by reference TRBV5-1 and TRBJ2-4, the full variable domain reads KAGVTQTPRYLIKTRGQQVTLSCSPISGHRSVSWYQQTPGQGLQFLFEYFSETQRNKGNFPGRFSGRQFSNSRSEMNVSTLELGDSALYLCASSLGQFLDHPRFGAGTRLSVL.

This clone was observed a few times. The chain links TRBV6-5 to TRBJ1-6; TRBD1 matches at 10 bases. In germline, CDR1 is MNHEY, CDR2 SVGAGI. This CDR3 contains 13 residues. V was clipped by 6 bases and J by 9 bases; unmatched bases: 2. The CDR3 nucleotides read TGTGCCAGCAGGGGACAGGGGACTTCACCCCTCCACTTT. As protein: CASRGQGTSPLHF.

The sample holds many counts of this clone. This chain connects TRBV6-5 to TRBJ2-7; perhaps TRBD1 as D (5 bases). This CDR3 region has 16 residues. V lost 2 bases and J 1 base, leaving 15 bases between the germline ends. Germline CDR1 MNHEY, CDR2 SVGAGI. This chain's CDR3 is CASSYGSGLLSYEQYF. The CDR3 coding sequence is TGTGCCAGCAGTTACGGTTCAGGGCTTCTATCCTACGAGCAGTACTTC.

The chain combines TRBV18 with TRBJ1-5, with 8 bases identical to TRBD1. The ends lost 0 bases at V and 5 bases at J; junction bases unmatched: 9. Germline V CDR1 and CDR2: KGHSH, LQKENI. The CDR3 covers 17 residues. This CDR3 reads CASSPPSGARGHQPQHF. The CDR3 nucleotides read TGTGCCAGCTCACCACCTTCGGGGGCCAGGGGGCATCAGCCCCAGCATTTT.

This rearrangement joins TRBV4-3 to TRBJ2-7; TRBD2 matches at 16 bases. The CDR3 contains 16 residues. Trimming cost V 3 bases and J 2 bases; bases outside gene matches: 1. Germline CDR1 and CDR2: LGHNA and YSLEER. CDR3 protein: CASSQGLAGGPYEQYF. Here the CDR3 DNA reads TGCGCCAGCAGCCAGGGACTAGCGGGAGGGCCCTACGAGCAGTACTTC.

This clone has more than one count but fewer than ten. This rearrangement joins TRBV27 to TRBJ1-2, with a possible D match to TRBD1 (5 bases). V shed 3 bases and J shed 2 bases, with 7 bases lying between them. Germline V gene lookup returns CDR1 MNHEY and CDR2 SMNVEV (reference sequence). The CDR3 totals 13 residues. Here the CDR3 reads CASSFRQNYGYTF. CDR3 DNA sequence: TGTGCCAGCAGTTTCAGACAGAACTATGGCTACACCTTC.

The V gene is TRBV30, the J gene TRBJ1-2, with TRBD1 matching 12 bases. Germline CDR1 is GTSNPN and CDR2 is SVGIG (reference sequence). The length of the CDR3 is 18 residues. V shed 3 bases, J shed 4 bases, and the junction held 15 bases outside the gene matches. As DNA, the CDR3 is TGTGCCTGGAGCGCCCCTCAAGGGGACAGGGGGCAACGCTATGGCTACACCTTC. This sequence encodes CAWSAPQGDRGQRYGYTF.

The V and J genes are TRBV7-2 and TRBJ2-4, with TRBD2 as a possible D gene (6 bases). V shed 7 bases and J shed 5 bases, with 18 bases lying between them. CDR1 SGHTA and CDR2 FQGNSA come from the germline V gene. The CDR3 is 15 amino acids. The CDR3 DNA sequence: TGTGCCAGCACTCATGACTGGGGGGTCCAAAACATTCAGTACTTC. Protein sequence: CASTHDWGVQNIQYF.

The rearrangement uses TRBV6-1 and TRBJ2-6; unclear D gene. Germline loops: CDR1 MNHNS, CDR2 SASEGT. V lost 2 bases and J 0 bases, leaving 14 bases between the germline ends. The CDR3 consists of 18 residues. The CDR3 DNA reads TGTGCCAGCAGTGAACCAGCCATAGCCATCTCTGGGGCCAACGTCCTGACTTTC. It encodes CASSEPAIAISGANVLTF.

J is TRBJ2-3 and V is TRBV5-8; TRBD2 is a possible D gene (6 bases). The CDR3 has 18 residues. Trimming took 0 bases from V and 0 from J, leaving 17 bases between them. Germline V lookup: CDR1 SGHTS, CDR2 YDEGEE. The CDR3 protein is CASSLEGGTGGSTDTQYF. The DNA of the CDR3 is TGTGCCAGCAGCTTGGAGGGCGGGACTGGCGGGAGCACAGATACGCAGTATTTT.

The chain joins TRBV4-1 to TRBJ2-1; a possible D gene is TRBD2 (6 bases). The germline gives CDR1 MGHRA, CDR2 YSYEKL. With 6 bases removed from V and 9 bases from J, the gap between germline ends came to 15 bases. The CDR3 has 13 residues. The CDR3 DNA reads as TGCGCCAGCAGACTCAGGGAGGCGAGTGAGCAGTTCTTC. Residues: CASRLREASEQFF.

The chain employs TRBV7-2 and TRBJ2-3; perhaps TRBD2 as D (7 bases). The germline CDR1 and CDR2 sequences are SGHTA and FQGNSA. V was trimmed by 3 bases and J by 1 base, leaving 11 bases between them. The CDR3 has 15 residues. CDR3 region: CASSLGGLGTDTQYF. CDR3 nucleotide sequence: TGTGCCAGCAGCTTGGGGGGGCTGGGCACAGATACGCAGTATTTT.

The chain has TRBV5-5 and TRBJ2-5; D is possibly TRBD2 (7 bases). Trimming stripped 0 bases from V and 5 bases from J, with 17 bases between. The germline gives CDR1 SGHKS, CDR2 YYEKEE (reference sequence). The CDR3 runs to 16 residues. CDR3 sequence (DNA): TGTGCCAGCAGCTTGGAGTGGGGGGGCGGTATGGAGACCCAGTACTTC. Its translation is CASSLEWGGGMETQYF.

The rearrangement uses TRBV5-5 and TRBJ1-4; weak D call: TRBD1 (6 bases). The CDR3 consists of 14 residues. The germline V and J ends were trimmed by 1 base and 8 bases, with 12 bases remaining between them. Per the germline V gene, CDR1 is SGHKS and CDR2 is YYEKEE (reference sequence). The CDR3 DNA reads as TGTGCCAGCAGCTTGACAGGGCTTTACGAAAAACTGTTTTTT. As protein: CASSLTGLYEKLFF.

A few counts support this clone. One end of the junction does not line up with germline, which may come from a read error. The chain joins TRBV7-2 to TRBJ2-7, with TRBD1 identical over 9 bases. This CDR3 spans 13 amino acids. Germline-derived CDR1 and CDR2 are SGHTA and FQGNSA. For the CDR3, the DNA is TGTGCCAGCAGATTAGACAGGGGGAACGAGCAGTACTTC. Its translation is CASRLDRGNEQYF.